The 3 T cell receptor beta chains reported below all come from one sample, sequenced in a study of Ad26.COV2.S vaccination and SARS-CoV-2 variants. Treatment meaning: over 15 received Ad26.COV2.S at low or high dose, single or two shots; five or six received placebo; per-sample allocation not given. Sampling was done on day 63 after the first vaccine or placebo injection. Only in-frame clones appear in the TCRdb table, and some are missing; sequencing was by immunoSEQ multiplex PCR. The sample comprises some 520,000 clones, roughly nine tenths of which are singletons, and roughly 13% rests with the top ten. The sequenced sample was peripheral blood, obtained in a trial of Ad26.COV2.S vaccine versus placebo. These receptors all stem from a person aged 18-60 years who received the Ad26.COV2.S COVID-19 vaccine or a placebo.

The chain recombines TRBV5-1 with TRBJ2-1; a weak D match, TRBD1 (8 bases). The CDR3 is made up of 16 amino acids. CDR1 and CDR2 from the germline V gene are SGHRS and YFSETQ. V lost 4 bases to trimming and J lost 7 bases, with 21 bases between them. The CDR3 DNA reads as TGCGCCAGCAGCCCTCTGGGAACAGGGGGGGGGAATGAGCAGTTCTTC. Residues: CASSPLGTGGGNEQFF.

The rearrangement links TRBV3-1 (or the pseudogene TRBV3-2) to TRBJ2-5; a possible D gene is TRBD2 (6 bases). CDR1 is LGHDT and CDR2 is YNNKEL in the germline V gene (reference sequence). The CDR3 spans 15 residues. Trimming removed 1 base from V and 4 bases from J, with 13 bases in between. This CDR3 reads CASSQGRAGRETQYF. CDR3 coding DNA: TGTGCCAGCAGCCAAGGCAGGGCGGGACGAGAGACCCAGTACTTC.

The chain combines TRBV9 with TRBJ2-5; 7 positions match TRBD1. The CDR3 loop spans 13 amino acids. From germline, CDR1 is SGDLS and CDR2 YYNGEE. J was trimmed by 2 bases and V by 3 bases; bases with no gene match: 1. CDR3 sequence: CASSGTGQETQYF. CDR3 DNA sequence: TGTGCCAGCAGCGGGACAGGACAAGAGACCCAGTACTTC.